This paragraph covers one TCR beta chain sequence. Its specificity is unknown. J gave up 3 bases and V 5 bases, and 10 bases lay outside the gene matches. Looked up from germline, CDR1 is MNHEY and CDR2 is SMNVEV (reference sequence). The CDR3 runs to 15 residues. This sample stems from a study of shared clonotypes between healthy human individuals. Broader study findings: Sharing across four donors was highest in naive CD4 (around 5%) and lowest in memory CD8 (about 0.4%). Generation of non-shared clonotypes was less probable than generation of clonotypes shared by all four donors.

A deep-level run was used for the assay. In the original analysis: Quality scores were absent from the junction-only immunoSEQ sequences, so filtering differed. Libraries were prepared by immunoSEQ multiplex PCR; TCRdb keeps only in-frame clonotypes and omits some of them. That table gives V, J and clone size, and the DNA gave D and trimming. The data show about 2.4 million clones, with approximately 93% seen just once and approximately 0.36% held by the top ten. The rearrangement links TRBV27 to TRBJ2-7; 7 bases align to TRBD1. Sequenced: naive CD4+ T cells from PBMCs. Described subset: CD45RA+ positively selected. The sequence was collected from a young man in good health. Some clones in this sample may be carry-over from other donors' samples. The CDR3 protein is CASSQKTHRGYEQYF. CDR3 in DNA: TGTGCCAGCAGTCAAAAAACCCACAGGGGCTACGAGCAGTACTTC.